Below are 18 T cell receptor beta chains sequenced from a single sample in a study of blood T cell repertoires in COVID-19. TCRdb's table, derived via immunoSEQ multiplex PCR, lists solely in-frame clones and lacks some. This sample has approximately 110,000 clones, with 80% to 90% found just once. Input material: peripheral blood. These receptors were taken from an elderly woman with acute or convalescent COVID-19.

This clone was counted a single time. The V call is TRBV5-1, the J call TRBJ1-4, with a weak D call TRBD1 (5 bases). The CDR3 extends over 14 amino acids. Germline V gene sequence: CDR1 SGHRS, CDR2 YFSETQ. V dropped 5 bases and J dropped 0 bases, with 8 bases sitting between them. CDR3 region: CASRKGSTNEKLFF. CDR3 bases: TGCGCCAGCAGAAAGGGGTCAACTAATGAAAAACTGTTTTTT.

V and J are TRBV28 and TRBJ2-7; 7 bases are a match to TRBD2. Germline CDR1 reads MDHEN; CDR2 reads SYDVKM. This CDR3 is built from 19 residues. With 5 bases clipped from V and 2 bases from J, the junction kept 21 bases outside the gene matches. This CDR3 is CASSPSHPSSRGDTYEQYF. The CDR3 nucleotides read TGTGCCAGCAGTCCTTCCCACCCCAGCAGCCGGGGGGATACCTACGAGCAGTACTTC.

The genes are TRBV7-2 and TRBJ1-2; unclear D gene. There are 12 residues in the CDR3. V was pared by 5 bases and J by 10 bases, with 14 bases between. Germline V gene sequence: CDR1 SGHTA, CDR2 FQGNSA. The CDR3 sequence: CASSQAARIYTF. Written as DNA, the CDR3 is TGTGCCAGCAGCCAAGCCGCGAGGATCTACACCTTC.

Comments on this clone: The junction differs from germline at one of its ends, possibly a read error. The CDR3 sequence: CAINEDRGPGELFF. The DNA of the CDR3 is TGTGCCATCAATGAGGACAGGGGTCCCGGGGAGCTGTTTTTT. The chain carries TRBV10-3 and TRBJ2-2; 9 bases align to TRBD1. Germline V CDR1 and CDR2: ENHRY, SYGVKD. There are 14 residues in the CDR3.

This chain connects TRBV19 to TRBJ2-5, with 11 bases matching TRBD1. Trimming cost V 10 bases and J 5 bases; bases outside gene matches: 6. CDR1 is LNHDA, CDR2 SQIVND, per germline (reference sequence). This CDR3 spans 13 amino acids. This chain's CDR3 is CATGQGAVETQYF. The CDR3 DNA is TGTGCCACAGGACAGGGGGCCGTTGAGACCCAGTACTTC.

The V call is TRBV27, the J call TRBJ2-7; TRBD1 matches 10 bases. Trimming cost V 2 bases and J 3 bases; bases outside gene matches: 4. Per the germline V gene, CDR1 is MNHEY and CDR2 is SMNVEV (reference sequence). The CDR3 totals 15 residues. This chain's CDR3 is CASSLGTGEIYEQYF. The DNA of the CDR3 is TGTGCCAGCAGTTTAGGGACAGGGGAGATCTACGAGCAGTACTTC.

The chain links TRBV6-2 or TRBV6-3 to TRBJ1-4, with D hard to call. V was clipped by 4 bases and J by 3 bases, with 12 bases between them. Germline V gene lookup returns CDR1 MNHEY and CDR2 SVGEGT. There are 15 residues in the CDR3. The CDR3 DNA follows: TGTGCCAGCAGTTTCGACGGAGTTTCTAATGAAAAACTGTTTTTT. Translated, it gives CASSFDGVSNEKLFF.

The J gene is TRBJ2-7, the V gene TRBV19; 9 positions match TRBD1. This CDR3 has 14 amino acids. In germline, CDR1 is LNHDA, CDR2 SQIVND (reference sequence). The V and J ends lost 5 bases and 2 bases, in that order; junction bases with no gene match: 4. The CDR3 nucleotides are TGTGCCAGTAGTTCAACAGGGGGCACCTACGAGCAGTACTTC. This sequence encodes CASSSTGGTYEQYF.

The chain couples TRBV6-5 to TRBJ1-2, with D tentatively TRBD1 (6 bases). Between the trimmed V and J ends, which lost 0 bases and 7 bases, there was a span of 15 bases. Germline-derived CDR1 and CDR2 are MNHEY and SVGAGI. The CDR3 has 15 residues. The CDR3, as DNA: TGTGCCAGCAGTTACTCGGCAGGGGTTTTTCTTGGCTACACCTTC. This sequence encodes CASSYSAGVFLGYTF.

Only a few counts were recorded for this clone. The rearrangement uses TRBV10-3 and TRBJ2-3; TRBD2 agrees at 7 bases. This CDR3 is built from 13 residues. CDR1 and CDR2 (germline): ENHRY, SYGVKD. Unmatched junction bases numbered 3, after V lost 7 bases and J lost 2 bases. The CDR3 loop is CAITAGVTDTQYF. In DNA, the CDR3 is TGTGCCATCACTGCGGGGGTCACAGATACGCAGTATTTT.

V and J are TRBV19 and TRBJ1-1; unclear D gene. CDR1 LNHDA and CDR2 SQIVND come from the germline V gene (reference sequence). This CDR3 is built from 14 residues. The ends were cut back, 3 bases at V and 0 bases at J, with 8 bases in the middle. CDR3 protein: CASSMGVMNTEAFF. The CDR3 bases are TGTGCCAGTAGTATGGGCGTTATGAACACTGAAGCTTTCTTT.

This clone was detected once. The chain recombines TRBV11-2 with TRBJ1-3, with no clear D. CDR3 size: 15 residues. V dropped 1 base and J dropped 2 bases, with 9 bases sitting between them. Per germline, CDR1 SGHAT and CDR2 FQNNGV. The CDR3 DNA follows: TGTGCCAGCAGCTTAGGGTACGGTGCTGGAAACACCATATATTTT. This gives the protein CASSLGYGAGNTIYF. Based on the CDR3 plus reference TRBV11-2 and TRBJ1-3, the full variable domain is EAGVAQSPRYKIIEKRQSVAFWCNPISGHATLYWYQQILGQGPKLLIQFQNNGVVDDSQLPKDRFSAERLKGVDSTLKIQPAKLEDSAVYLCASSLGYGAGNTIYFGEGSWLTVV.

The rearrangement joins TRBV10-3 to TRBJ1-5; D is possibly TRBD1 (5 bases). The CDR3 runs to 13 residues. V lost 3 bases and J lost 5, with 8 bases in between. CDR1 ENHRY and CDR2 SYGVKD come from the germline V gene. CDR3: CAISDGRDQPQHF. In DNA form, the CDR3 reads TGTGCCATCAGTGATGGCAGGGATCAGCCCCAGCATTTT.

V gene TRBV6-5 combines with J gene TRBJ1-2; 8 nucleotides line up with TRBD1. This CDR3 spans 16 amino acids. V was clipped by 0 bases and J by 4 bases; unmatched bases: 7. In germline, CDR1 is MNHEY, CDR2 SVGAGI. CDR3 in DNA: TGTGCCAGCAGTTACTCGAAAGGACAGGGAACCTATGGCTACACCTTC. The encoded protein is CASSYSKGQGTYGYTF.

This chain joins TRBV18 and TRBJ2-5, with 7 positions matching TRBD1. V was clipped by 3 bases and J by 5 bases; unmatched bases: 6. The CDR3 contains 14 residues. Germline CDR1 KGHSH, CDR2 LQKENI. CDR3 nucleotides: TGTGCCAGCTCACCCCCGGGACAGATGGAGACCCAGTACTTC. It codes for CASSPPGQMETQYF.

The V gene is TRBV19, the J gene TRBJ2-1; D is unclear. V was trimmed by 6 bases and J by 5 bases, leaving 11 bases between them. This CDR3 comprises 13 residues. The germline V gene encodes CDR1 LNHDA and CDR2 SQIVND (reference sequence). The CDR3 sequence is CASSPSRDNEQFF. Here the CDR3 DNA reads TGTGCCAGTAGCCCATCTAGAGACAATGAGCAGTTCTTC.

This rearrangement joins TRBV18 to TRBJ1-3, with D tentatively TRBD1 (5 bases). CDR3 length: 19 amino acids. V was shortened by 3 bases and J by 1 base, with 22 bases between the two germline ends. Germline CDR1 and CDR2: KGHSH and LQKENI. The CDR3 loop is CASSPPSGAGSFSGNTIYF. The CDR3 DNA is TGTGCCAGCTCACCCCCGAGCGGGGCAGGGAGTTTTTCTGGAAACACCATATATTTT.

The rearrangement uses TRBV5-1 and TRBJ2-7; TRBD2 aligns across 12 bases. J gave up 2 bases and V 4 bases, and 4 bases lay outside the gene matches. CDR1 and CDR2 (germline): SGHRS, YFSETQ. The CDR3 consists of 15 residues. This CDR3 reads CASSLSSGGAYEQYF. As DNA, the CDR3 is TGCGCCAGCAGCCTATCTAGCGGGGGGGCCTACGAGCAGTACTTC.